These 26 T cell receptor beta chains were all obtained from the same sample, sequenced in a study of control samples from healthy donors and cancer patients. The repertoire was sequenced with immunoSEQ multiplex PCR; TCRdb's copy has only in-frame clones and lacks some. The table shows about 110,000 clones, with around 87% occurring only once. Sequencing was performed on PBMCs. These receptors all stem from a woman in her sixties or seventies with lung cancer.

The V gene is TRBV27, the J gene TRBJ2-1; 10 bases align to TRBD2. The germline gives CDR1 MNHEY, CDR2 SMNVEV (reference sequence). The ends lost 0 bases at V and 12 bases at J; junction bases unmatched: 5. The CDR3 is 14 residues long. The CDR3 region is CASSLSASGGLQFF. CDR3 bases: TGTGCCAGCAGTTTATCTGCTAGCGGGGGATTGCAGTTCTTC.

This rearrangement joins TRBV19 to TRBJ1-1, with TRBD1 identical over 7 bases. Germline lookup yields CDR1 LNHDA and CDR2 SQIVND (reference sequence). The length of the CDR3 is 19 residues. J was trimmed by 1 base and V by 6 bases; bases with no gene match: 20. CDR3 sequence reads: CASSLTPGQLIRGNTEAFF. CDR3 nucleotide sequence: TGTGCCAGTAGCCTCACCCCGGGACAGTTAATTCGAGGGAACACTGAAGCTTTCTTT.

The CDR3 loop is CASSLDGTSGSTDTQYF. The CDR3, as DNA: TGTGCCAGCAGCTTGGATGGGACTAGCGGAAGCACAGATACGCAGTATTTT. The chain has TRBV5-4 and TRBJ2-3; the match to TRBD2 covers 11 bases. CDR1 is SGHNT and CDR2 is YYREEE in the germline V gene (reference sequence). CDR3 size: 17 residues. The V and J ends lost 0 bases and 0 bases, in that order; junction bases with no gene match: 3.

The rearrangement uses TRBV30 and TRBJ2-5; possible D gene TRBD2, 6 bases. V lost 1 base and J 2 bases, leaving 8 bases between the germline ends. CDR3 size: 13 residues. Germline-derived CDR1 and CDR2 are GTSNPN and SVGIG (reference sequence). CDR3 protein: CAWSGAGQETQYF. DNA of the CDR3: TGTGCCTGGAGTGGGGCGGGACAAGAGACCCAGTACTTC.

The chain employs TRBV21-1 and TRBJ2-5; TRBD2, the D gene given by the table, was not confirmed from the DNA. TRBV21-1 is a documented pseudogene. The CDR3 has 17 residues. The CDR3 DNA reads as TGTGCCAGCATAGAGGGACTAGCGGGAGGACGACAGGAGACCCAGTACTTC. Encoded protein: CASIEGLAGGRQETQYF.

This clone appeared a single time. This rearrangement joins TRBV6-6 to TRBJ1-6; no definite D call. The CDR3 has 12 residues. The germline V gene has CDR1 MNHNY and CDR2 SVGAGI (reference sequence). Trimming cost V 6 bases and J 8 bases, with 8 bases left between them. The CDR3 loop is CASRPTDSPLHF. DNA for the CDR3: TGTGCCAGCAGACCGACCGATTCACCCCTCCACTTT.

This clone appeared a single time. The chain links TRBV5-1 to TRBJ1-4; 8 bases match TRBD1. The CDR3 covers 16 residues. The J segment lost 3 bases and the V segment lost 5 bases, leaving 9 bases of the junction unmatched. Per germline, CDR1 SGHRS and CDR2 YFSETQ. The CDR3 coding sequence is TGCGCCAGCAGGCTAGGACAGGGACCATCTAATGAAAAACTGTTTTTT. It specifies CASRLGQGPSNEKLFF.

J is TRBJ1-1 and V is TRBV5-5; D is unresolved. The ends were cut back, 2 bases at V and 3 bases at J, with 8 bases in the middle. The CDR3 loop spans 13 amino acids. Germline V gene lookup returns CDR1 SGHKS and CDR2 YYEKEE (reference sequence). CDR3 protein: CASSLRGYTEAFF. Here the CDR3 DNA reads TGTGCCAGCAGCTTAAGAGGTTACACTGAAGCTTTCTTT.

This clone was seen a handful of times. J is TRBJ2-7 and V is TRBV7-2; 7 nucleotides agree with TRBD1. This CDR3 comprises 15 residues. The germline V gene has CDR1 SGHTA and CDR2 FQGNSA. V shed 1 base, J shed 4 bases, and the junction held 7 bases outside the gene matches. The CDR3 coding sequence is TGTGCCAGCAGCTTAGGGGACAGTCTTTTTTACGAGCAGTACTTC. Amino acids: CASSLGDSLFYEQYF.

The DNA for the CDR3 is TGTGCCAGCTCACCACCTATCCAGGGGTACACCGGGGAGCTGTTTTTT. Amino acid sequence: CASSPPIQGYTGELFF. V usage is TRBV18 and J usage is TRBJ2-2, with TRBD1 as a possible D gene (6 bases). This CDR3 is built from 16 residues. Germline lookup yields CDR1 KGHSH and CDR2 LQKENI. The V and J ends lost 0 bases and 3 bases respectively, with 11 bases between them.

This rearrangement joins TRBV12-5 to TRBJ1-1, with D possibly being TRBD1 (6 bases). V was shortened by 0 bases and J by 6 bases, with 11 bases between the two germline ends. The germline CDR1 and CDR2 sequences are LGHNT and FRNRAP. CDR3 size: 14 residues. CDR3 residues: CASGLVRGQSEAFF. The CDR3 coding sequence is TGTGCTAGTGGTTTGGTACGAGGACAGTCTGAAGCTTTCTTT.

The chain links TRBV25-1 to TRBJ1-6, with 8 bases aligning to TRBD1. Trimming cost V 6 bases and J 6 bases; bases outside gene matches: 4. Germline V gene lookup returns CDR1 MGHDK and CDR2 SYGVNS. The CDR3 consists of 14 residues. In DNA form, the CDR3 reads TGTGCCAGCAGGACAGGGGCTCTTAATTCACCCCTCCACTTT. It specifies CASRTGALNSPLHF.

The V call is TRBV5-4, the J call TRBJ2-7; 11 nucleotides align to TRBD2. V was clipped by 1 base and J by 6 bases; unmatched bases: 9. CDR3 size: 16 residues. The germline gives CDR1 SGHNT, CDR2 YYREEE (reference sequence). The CDR3 loop is CASSLPALAGVAEQYF. Written as DNA, the CDR3 is TGTGCCAGCAGCTTGCCAGCACTAGCGGGAGTTGCCGAGCAGTACTTC.

The CDR3 DNA follows: TGTGCCAGCAGCTTAGATGCGGGGAATTCACCCCTCCACTTT. Amino acids: CASSLDAGNSPLHF. V gene TRBV11-3 combines with J gene TRBJ1-6; D gene ambiguous. Trimming took 0 bases from V and 7 from J, leaving 7 bases between them. Germline CDR1 SGHNT, CDR2 YENEEA. The CDR3 is 14 residues long.

The chain combines TRBV19 with TRBJ1-5; 8 positions match TRBD1. The CDR3 length is 16 residues. Germline V lookup: CDR1 LNHDA, CDR2 SQIVND (reference sequence). The junction had 11 bases not matched to a gene; V was cut back by 3 bases and J by 7 bases. The CDR3 region has the DNA TGTGCCAGTAGTATTTACGAGACAGGGGTAGGGCAGCCCCAGCATTTT. The encoded protein is CASSIYETGVGQPQHF.

Comments on this clone: Other DNA sequences in the same sample also yield this CDR3. This chain connects TRBV5-4 to TRBJ1-5; D is unresolved. The V and J ends lost 0 bases and 3 bases respectively, with 4 bases between them. Germline V gene lookup returns CDR1 SGHNT and CDR2 YYREEE (reference sequence). This CDR3 has 13 amino acids. This CDR3 is CASSLEVNQPQHF. DNA for the CDR3: TGTGCCAGCAGCTTGGAGGTCAATCAGCCCCAGCATTTT.

This sequence joins TRBV19 and TRBJ2-7; either TRBD1 or TRBD2 may fit D (6 bases each). Per germline, CDR1 LNHDA and CDR2 SQIVND (reference sequence). V dropped 3 bases and J dropped 3 bases, with 15 bases sitting between them. There are 15 residues in the CDR3. The CDR3 DNA follows: TGTGCCAGTAGTATGGGGGGCCAGGGGAACTACGAGCAGTACTTC. This gives the protein CASSMGGQGNYEQYF.

J is TRBJ2-3 and V is TRBV30; maybe TRBD1 (6 bases). Germline V CDR1 and CDR2: GTSNPN, SVGIG (reference sequence). Trimming pared 8 bases from V and 2 bases from J, leaving 11 bases between. The CDR3 sequence is 12 residues long. CDR3 coding DNA: TGTGCCCGAGACAGGATCACAGATACGCAGTATTTT. Residues: CARDRITDTQYF.

V gene TRBV5-1 combines with J gene TRBJ1-2; tentative D call: TRBD1 (5 bases). The V gene's germline CDR1 is SGHRS and CDR2 YFSETQ. The CDR3 spans 16 residues. Trimming stripped 5 bases from V and 6 bases from J, with 23 bases between. CDR3 residues: CASSITGDSQGNGYTF. The CDR3 region has the DNA TGCGCCAGCAGTATAACAGGAGATAGTCAAGGCAATGGCTACACCTTC.

V gene TRBV27 combines with J gene TRBJ1-5; D is uncertain. CDR1 and CDR2 (germline): MNHEY, SMNVEV (reference sequence). With 3 bases removed from V and 4 bases from J, the gap between germline ends came to 13 bases. The CDR3 is made up of 15 amino acids. Here the CDR3 reads CASSFHSGRNQPQHF. For the CDR3, the DNA is TGTGCCAGCAGTTTTCATAGTGGCAGGAATCAGCCCCAGCATTTT.

The CDR3 here is CASSYFVGDNEAFF. CDR3 coding DNA: TGTGCCAGCAGTTATTTTGTCGGGGACAATGAAGCTTTCTTT. This sequence joins TRBV6-2 or TRBV6-3 and TRBJ1-1, with D maybe TRBD1 (6 bases). The CDR3 runs 14 residues. The V gene lost 3 bases and the J gene lost 7 bases, with 15 bases spanning the gap. Germline V gene lookup returns CDR1 MNHEY and CDR2 SVGEGT.

The chain is built from TRBV29-1 and TRBJ2-1; tentatively, D is TRBD2 (6 bases). Germline-derived CDR1 and CDR2 are SQVTM and ANQGSEA. The V end was cut by 1 base, the J end by 2 bases, with 9 bases between. The CDR3 covers 14 residues. The CDR3 protein is CSVEGGVPYNEQFF. In nucleotides, the CDR3 is TGCAGCGTTGAAGGCGGGGTCCCCTACAATGAGCAGTTCTTC.

The J gene is TRBJ1-5, the V gene TRBV2; weak D call: TRBD1 (5 bases). This CDR3 spans 14 amino acids. Germline V gene lookup returns CDR1 SNHLY and CDR2 FYNNEI. The V end lost 4 bases, the J end lost 7 bases, and 14 bases lay between the germline ends. The DNA of the CDR3 is TGTGCCAGCAGTGCGGGCCAGGAGGGGCAGCCCCAGCATTTT. Encoded protein: CASSAGQEGQPQHF.

This chain connects TRBV19 to TRBJ1-5; 9 nucleotides line up with TRBD1. With V trimmed by 6 bases and J by 5 bases, 2 bases remained unmatched. The CDR3 has 13 residues. The V gene's germline CDR1 is LNHDA and CDR2 SQIVND (reference sequence). The CDR3 region is CASRGQGDQPQHF. The DNA for the CDR3 is TGTGCCAGTAGGGGACAGGGAGATCAGCCCCAGCATTTT.

V and J are TRBV7-9 and TRBJ1-2; the D is unclear. Deletions cut 3 bases from V and 5 bases from J, with 4 bases between. CDR1 is SEHNR, CDR2 FQNEAQ, per germline (reference sequence). The CDR3 runs 11 residues. The CDR3 DNA reads TGTGCCAGCAGCTTCGAGTATGGCTACACCTTC. Protein sequence: CASSFEYGYTF.

The V gene is TRBV6-5, the J gene TRBJ2-7, with 7 bases fitting TRBD2. Germline V gives CDR1 MNHEY, CDR2 SVGAGI. With V trimmed by 5 bases and J by 2 bases, 3 bases remained unmatched. This CDR3 has 13 residues. The CDR3 protein is CASSSGVPYEQYF. CDR3 in DNA: TGTGCCAGCAGTAGCGGGGTCCCCTACGAGCAGTACTTC.